The TCR beta chain under discussion was sequenced for a study of technical replicates of blood from a handful of donors. Only in-frame clones appear in the TCRdb table, and some are missing; sequencing was by immunoSEQ multiplex PCR. The table shows 84,000 or so clones, with around 94% occurring only once. Germline V CDR1 and CDR2: LNHDA, SQIVND (reference sequence). CDR3 size: 15 residues. V shed 4 bases and J 5 bases; nucleotides not matched to a gene: 10. The clonotype originates from a human donor in good health. The material sequenced was T cells isolated from PBMCs. The J gene is TRBJ2-5, the V gene TRBV19; 7 bases fit TRBD1. CDR3 residues: CASSNRQGPWETQYF. CDR3 nucleotides: TGTGCCAGTAGTAACCGACAGGGACCATGGGAGACCCAGTACTTC.